The 8 T cell receptor beta chains below all came from one sample that was sequenced in a study of blood T cell repertoires in COVID-19. Some clones are missing from TCRdb's copy, which holds only in-frame ones; the method was immunoSEQ multiplex PCR. The data hold about 160,000 clones, with more than 70% observed a single time. Sequencing was performed on PBMCs or T cells enriched from blood (not recorded which). These receptors all stem from a man aged 55 to 70 who had recovered from COVID-19.

V usage is TRBV5-1 and J usage is TRBJ2-5; TRBD1 agrees at 7 bases. The germline V gene encodes CDR1 SGHRS and CDR2 YFSETQ. The ends lost 9 bases at V and 4 bases at J; junction bases unmatched: 12. The CDR3 totals 14 residues. CDR3: CATSQGSRPETQYF. For the CDR3, the DNA is TGCGCCACCTCACAGGGGTCGAGGCCAGAGACCCAGTACTTC.

The chain combines TRBV11-2 with TRBJ1-1; 8 bases line up with TRBD1. CDR1 is SGHAT and CDR2 is FQNNGV in the germline V gene. After removal of 5 bases from V and 1 base from J, the junction contained 3 bases not matched to a gene. This CDR3 is built from 14 residues. Here the CDR3 DNA reads TGTGCCAGCAGCAGCGGACAGGGGAACACTGAAGCTTTCTTT. Amino acids: CASSSGQGNTEAFF.

This chain joins TRBV5-1 and TRBJ2-2; TRBD1 matches at 7 bases. The CDR3 is made up of 15 amino acids. Trimming cost V 1 base and J 0 bases; bases outside gene matches: 0. Looked up from germline, CDR1 is SGHRS and CDR2 is YFSETQ. CDR3 in amino acids: CASSLTGANTGELFF. The CDR3 nucleotides are TGCGCCAGCAGCTTGACAGGGGCGAACACCGGGGAGCTGTTTTTT.

The V and J genes are TRBV6-4 and TRBJ1-5; TRBD1 agrees at 9 bases. The CDR3 has 15 amino acids. Germline CDR1 is MRHNA and CDR2 is SNTAGT. The junction had 8 bases not matched to a gene; V was cut back by 8 bases and J by 3 bases. The CDR3 nucleotides read TGTGCCAGCCGTCCACGGGACAGGGACAATCAGCCCCAGCATTTT. It yields the protein CASRPRDRDNQPQHF.

V usage is TRBV27 and J usage is TRBJ1-4; 7 bases align to TRBD1. CDR1 and CDR2 (germline): MNHEY, SMNVEV (reference sequence). The CDR3 length is 15 residues. The V gene end was trimmed by 6 bases and the J gene end by 5 bases; junction bases not matched to a gene: 9. CDR3: CASSRTTGLNEKLFF. The CDR3 nucleotides are TGTGCCAGCAGCCGGACGACAGGGTTAAATGAAAAACTGTTTTTT.

The chain couples TRBV5-1 to TRBJ1-1; D perhaps matches TRBD1 (5 bases). This CDR3 has 15 amino acids. V lost 5 bases and J lost 4, with 18 bases in between. Germline values: CDR1 SGHRS, CDR2 YFSETQ. This CDR3 reads CASRTRDWERTEAFF. The CDR3 DNA reads as TGCGCCAGCAGAACCAGGGACTGGGAGCGCACTGAAGCTTTCTTT.

The J gene is TRBJ1-6, the V gene TRBV30; no clear D gene. Trimming cost V 5 bases and J 14 bases, with 16 bases left between them. Per the germline V gene, CDR1 is GTSNPN and CDR2 is SVGIG (reference sequence). The CDR3 length is 12 residues. The CDR3 nucleotides are TGTGCCTGGGCTTCGGGAGTTGGGACCCTCCACTTT. It codes for CAWASGVGTLHF.

The sample holds many counts of this clone. The J gene is TRBJ2-1, the V gene TRBV19, with unresolved D. The germline V gene encodes CDR1 LNHDA and CDR2 SQIVND (reference sequence). The CDR3 spans 17 residues. Trimming left V 3 bases short and J 0 bases short, with 15 bases between. The CDR3 nucleotides read TGTGCCAGTAGTATCCTGATATCAGTCAGCTCCTACAATGAGCAGTTCTTC. Amino acid sequence: CASSILISVSSYNEQFF.